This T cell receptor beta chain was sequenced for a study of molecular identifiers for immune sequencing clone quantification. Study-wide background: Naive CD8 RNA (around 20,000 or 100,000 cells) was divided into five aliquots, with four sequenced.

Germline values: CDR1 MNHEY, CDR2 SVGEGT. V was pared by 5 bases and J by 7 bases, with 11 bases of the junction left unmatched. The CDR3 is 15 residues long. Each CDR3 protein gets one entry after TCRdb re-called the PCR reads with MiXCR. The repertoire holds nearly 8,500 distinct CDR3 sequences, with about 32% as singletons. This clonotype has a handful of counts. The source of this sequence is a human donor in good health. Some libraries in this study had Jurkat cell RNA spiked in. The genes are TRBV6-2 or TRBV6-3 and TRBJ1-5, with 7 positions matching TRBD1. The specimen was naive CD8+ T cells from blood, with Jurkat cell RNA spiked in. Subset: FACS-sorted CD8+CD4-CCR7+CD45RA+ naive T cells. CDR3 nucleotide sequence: TGTGCCAGCAGTCCCCGGGACAGTGGTAGACAGCCCCAGCATTTT. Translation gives CASSPRDSGRQPQHF.